This TCR beta chain was profiled in a study of blood T cells in healthy people across ages. On the study more broadly: Template switching caught about one barcoded beta molecule for each two T cells. General study points: Unsorted PBMCs prevented conclusive naive versus antigen-experienced comparison.

Sample-barcoded 5' priming and a J-beta primer mix drove a second PCR of roughly 7 to 11 cycles. From the 5' RACE reads, TCRdb called clonotypes with MiXCR, one entry per CDR3 protein. In the table there are around 870,000 distinct CDR3 sequences, about 28% of which are singletons. The CDR3 has 12 residues. For this clonotype: What it recognizes is unknown. A much larger clone sits a single nucleotide away, making a read error possible.

This clonotype originated in a woman aged 80 or over in good health. The specimen was blood. The chain couples TRBV12-3 or TRBV12-4 to TRBJ1-2; D may be TRBD1 (6 bases). In nucleotides, the CDR3 is TGTGCCAGCCGCGGACAGAACTATGGCGACACCTTC. Translation: CASRGQNYGDTF.